A selection of T cell receptor beta chains follows, all from one sample in a study of blood T cell repertoires in COVID-19. The data were produced by immunoSEQ multiplex PCR, yet TCRdb's version contains in-frame clones alone and is incomplete. The data show roughly 380,000 clones, with approximately 89% seen just once and over 3.5% held by the top ten. Sequences were obtained from peripheral blood. The receptor source for this set is a woman in her sixties or seventies with COVID-19, enrolled during active disease. The CDR3 runs from the conserved cysteine through the conserved F or W. Rows give clone size only sometimes, using once, few, many, or a class for an expanded clone.

size: NA
V: TRBV18
J: TRBJ1-2
CDR3: CASSPTPTGAVNYGYTF

size: few
V: TRBV2
J: TRBJ2-2
CDR3: CASRRLAGGLNTGELFF

size: NA
V: TRBV10-1
J: TRBJ2-7
CDR3: CASSESRLGADEQYF

size: NA
V: TRBV11-2
J: TRBJ1-2
CDR3: CASSPSIGDSWGNYGYTF

size: NA
V: TRBV7-9
J: TRBJ1-3
CDR3: CASSLEASGNTIYF

size: NA
V: TRBV7-6
J: TRBJ1-6
CDR3: CASSLAQSGGKRSSPLHF

size: NA
V: TRBV19
J: TRBJ1-1
CDR3: CASSIDRRDFSAEAFF

size: NA
V: TRBV3-1/TRBV3-2
J: TRBJ1-2
CDR3: CASSDGVSGSGGYTF

size: once
V: TRBV7-9
J: TRBJ1-1
CDR3: CASTPRGWSEAFF

size: NA
V: TRBV5-1
J: TRBJ2-1
CDR3: CASSLALQVYNEQFF

size: NA
V: TRBV7-2
J: TRBJ2-3
CDR3: CASSSLAGGDTQYF

size: NA
V: TRBV6-4
J: TRBJ1-5
CDR3: CASSDGRGRGQPQHF

size: NA
V: TRBV18
J: TRBJ1-4
CDR3: CASSPQIGEKLFF

size: NA
V: TRBV9
J: TRBJ1-1
CDR3: CASSPRLQYTEAFF

size: NA
V: TRBV6-5
J: TRBJ2-2
CDR3: CASSYSTLGYTGELFF

size: NA
V: TRBV19
J: TRBJ1-5
CDR3: CASSIGTSMPQHF

size: NA
V: TRBV6-5
J: TRBJ2-7
CDR3: CASTPGKFYEQYF

size: NA
V: TRBV5-1
J: TRBJ1-4
CDR3: CASSQGQGREKLFF

size: NA
V: TRBV19
J: TRBJ2-7
CDR3: CASSTRDRLYEQYF

size: once
V: TRBV5-1
J: TRBJ1-5
CDR3: CASSLVSGNQPQHF

size: NA
V: TRBV5-1
J: TRBJ2-7
CDR3: CASRLGGGEAWYEQYF

size: NA
V: TRBV6-6
J: TRBJ1-4
CDR3: CASSPSGTGDEKLFF

size: once
V: TRBV2
J: TRBJ1-5
CDR3: CASSPTGRGTGQPQHF

size: NA
V: TRBV19
J: TRBJ1-6
CDR3: CASSFRRGSSYNSPLHF

size: NA
V: TRBV6-6
J: TRBJ1-1
CDR3: CASSFNRVEAFF

size: NA
V: TRBV2
J: TRBJ1-6
CDR3: CASSGRTHNSPLHF

size: NA
V: TRBV5-8
J: TRBJ1-6
CDR3: CASSSRTGDNSPLHF

size: NA
V: TRBV9
J: TRBJ2-7
CDR3: CASSVSQGTFYEQYF

size: NA
V: TRBV5-4
J: TRBJ1-2
CDR3: CASSQGGYYGYTF

size: NA
V: TRBV27
J: TRBJ1-1
CDR3: CASSLREHTEAFF

size: NA
V: TRBV4-1
J: TRBJ2-3
CDR3: CASSQTPSGVASDTQYF

size: once
V: TRBV9
J: TRBJ1-1
CDR3: CASSPPSGDGTEAFF

size: NA
V: TRBV18
J: TRBJ2-2
CDR3: CASSPPGQGTTGELFF

size: NA
V: TRBV10-3
J: TRBJ2-7
CDR3: CAIRGTSGYEQYF

size: NA
V: TRBV12-3/TRBV12-4
J: TRBJ2-1
CDR3: CASSPPNYNEQFF

size: NA
V: TRBV28
J: TRBJ1-2
CDR3: CASSSQGYGYTF

size: NA
V: TRBV7-2
J: TRBJ1-1
CDR3: CASSPRGTPEAFF

size: NA
V: TRBV11-2
J: TRBJ2-7
CDR3: CASSPGQGVYEQYF

size: NA
V: TRBV5-5
J: TRBJ2-7
CDR3: CASSLELQGGSYEQYF

size: NA
V: TRBV19
J: TRBJ1-6
CDR3: CASNTRDRNSPLHF